A single sample gave rise to the 15 T cell receptor beta chains below, sequenced in a study of cytomegalovirus exposure and HLA in healthy donors. It was with 60 Vbeta and 13 Jbeta primers that the PCR ran. The method was immunoSEQ multiplex PCR; TCRdb's version includes in-frame clones alone and lacks a portion of them. The sample has some 110,000 clones; 70% to 80% are singletons. The material sequenced was PBMCs. Receptor source: a young woman in good health and CMV-seropositive.

This clone was seen only once. This CDR3 reads CASSLGQRNTEAFF. Written as DNA, the CDR3 is TGTGCCAGCAGTTTGGGACAGAGGAACACTGAAGCTTTCTTT. The V call is TRBV6-6, the J call TRBJ1-1, with 7 bases matching TRBD1. V was pared by 4 bases and J by 1 base, with 3 bases of the junction left unmatched. The CDR3 has 14 amino acids. CDR1 and CDR2 (germline): MNHNY, SVGAGI (reference sequence).

V is TRBV6-6 and J is TRBJ2-7; 9 positions match TRBD1. V was pared by 0 bases and J by 2 bases, with 2 bases of the junction left unmatched. From germline, CDR1 is MNHNY and CDR2 SVGAGI (reference sequence). The CDR3 contains 15 residues. The CDR3 here is CASSYSTGGTYEQYF. CDR3 nucleotides: TGTGCCAGCAGTTACTCGACAGGGGGTACCTACGAGCAGTACTTC.

The rearrangement uses TRBV19 and TRBJ1-2; 10 bases line up with TRBD1. Germline CDR1 LNHDA, CDR2 SQIVND (reference sequence). The ends lost 3 bases at V and 4 bases at J; junction bases unmatched: 14. The CDR3 is made up of 18 amino acids. CDR3 sequence reads: CASSIIGQGDRSGYGYTF. The CDR3 bases are TGTGCCAGTAGTATTATCGGACAGGGGGATCGAAGTGGCTATGGCTACACCTTC.

The chain links TRBV4-2 to TRBJ2-2; 10 positions agree with TRBD2. The germline CDR1 and CDR2 sequences are LGHNA and YNFKEQ. This CDR3 comprises 17 residues. Trimming took 3 bases from V and 1 from J; bases not matched to a gene: 5. CDR3 DNA sequence: TGTGCCAGCAGCCACCTAGCGGGAGCAGAGAACACCGGGGAGCTGTTTTTT. This translates into CASSHLAGAENTGELFF.

This clone came up a few times. CDR3 coding DNA: TGTGCCAGCAGTCGACAGGGGCGGAACACCATATATTTT. Translated, it gives CASSRQGRNTIYF. The chain links TRBV25-1 to TRBJ1-3; 8 positions match TRBD1. J lost 7 bases, V lost 5 bases, and 4 bases had no gene match. This CDR3 spans 13 amino acids. Looked up from germline, CDR1 is MGHDK and CDR2 is SYGVNS.

Only a few counts were recorded for this clone. The chain links TRBV6-5 to TRBJ1-1, with TRBD1 as a possible D gene (5 bases). CDR1 and CDR2 (germline): MNHEY, SVGAGI. V was cut by 4 bases and J by 7 bases, with 19 bases left in between. This CDR3 is 15 amino acids long. The CDR3 reads CASSSTSTAPIEAFF. The CDR3 DNA reads TGTGCCAGCAGTTCAACTTCGACAGCACCCATTGAAGCTTTCTTT.

V is TRBV4-1 and J is TRBJ1-2; D perhaps matches TRBD1 (6 bases). The CDR3 spans 15 residues. Trimming shortened V by 1 base and J by 5 bases, and 14 bases separated the two germline ends. Germline V gene lookup returns CDR1 MGHRA and CDR2 YSYEKL. CDR3: CASSQANREWYGYTF. The CDR3 DNA sequence: TGCGCCAGCAGCCAAGCCAACAGGGAGTGGTATGGCTACACCTTC.

The chain uses TRBV27 and TRBJ2-3, with 9 nucleotides matching TRBD2. Germline V CDR1 and CDR2: MNHEY, SMNVEV (reference sequence). With V trimmed by 0 bases and J by 2 bases, 3 bases remained unmatched. There are 16 residues in the CDR3. The DNA for the CDR3 is TGTGCCAGCAGTTTATCCCCGGGACTAGCCACAGATACGCAGTATTTT. Protein: CASSLSPGLATDTQYF.

The chain has TRBV7-9 and TRBJ1-1; 8 bases align to TRBD1. Germline loops: CDR1 SEHNR, CDR2 FQNEAQ (reference sequence). V was pared by 5 bases and J by 13 bases, with 12 bases of the junction left unmatched. CDR3 length: 13 residues. Here the CDR3 DNA reads TGTGCCAGCAGCCCATTAGGACAGGGAAAAGTTTTCTTT. Its translation is CASSPLGQGKVFF.

The V gene is TRBV6-6, the J gene TRBJ1-2; D ambiguous. Germline V gene lookup returns CDR1 MNHNY and CDR2 SVGAGI (reference sequence). Trimming shortened V by 8 bases and J by 1 base, and 8 bases separated the two germline ends. The CDR3 is 12 residues long. Here the CDR3 reads CASAHFNYGYTF. In DNA, the CDR3 is TGTGCCAGCGCGCACTTTAACTATGGCTACACCTTC.

J is TRBJ2-1 and V is TRBV11-2; 12 positions match TRBD2. CDR1 SGHAT and CDR2 FQNNGV come from the germline V gene. This CDR3 has 12 residues. V shed 5 bases, J shed 10 bases, and the junction held 0 bases outside the gene matches. The CDR3 nucleotides are TGTGCCAGCAGCCTAGCGGGGGGGGAGCAGTTCTTC. Protein: CASSLAGGEQFF.

The chain joins TRBV5-6 to TRBJ2-4; the D is unclear. There are 14 residues in the CDR3. The germline gives CDR1 SGHDT, CDR2 YYEEEE. The ends were cut back, 0 bases at V and 3 bases at J, with 7 bases in the middle. The CDR3 nucleotides read TGTGCCAGCAGCTTGGTTCGGAGCAAAAACATTCAGTACTTC. Residues: CASSLVRSKNIQYF.

Comment on this clone: One junction end disagrees with the germline gene, perhaps due to a read error. The chain employs TRBV7-9 and TRBJ1-1; D unresolved. The germline gives CDR1 SEHNR, CDR2 FQNEAQ (reference sequence). This CDR3 region has 13 residues. The CDR3 here is CASCFPGNTEAFF. The CDR3 region has the DNA TGTGCCAGCTGCTTCCCGGGGAACACTGAAGCTTTCTTT.

V and J are TRBV2 and TRBJ1-4, with 7 bases aligning to TRBD1. V trimming: 4 bases; J trimming: 2 bases; junction bases outside the gene matches: 4. This CDR3 comprises 15 residues. The germline CDR1 and CDR2 sequences are SNHLY and FYNNEI. The CDR3 sequence: CASSGQGQTNEKLFF. The CDR3 bases are TGTGCCAGCAGTGGACAGGGACAGACTAATGAAAAACTGTTTTTT.

Remarks on this clone: One junction end does not reproduce the germline sequence, and a read error may be involved. The chain employs TRBV25-1 and TRBJ1-1; 7 bases align to TRBD1. The CDR3 extends over 18 amino acids. CDR1 and CDR2 from the germline V gene are MGHDK and SYGVNS. The CDR3 DNA reads TGTGCCACCAGTGAATTTTTCCAGGGGGAAGATTTGGACACTGAAGCTTTCTTT. It encodes CATSEFFQGEDLDTEAFF. Full variable domain (rest looked up from reference TRBV25-1 and TRBJ1-1): EADIYQTPRYLVIGTGKKITLECSQTMGHDKMYWYQQDPGMELHLIHYSYGVNSTEKGDLSSESTVSRIRTEHFPLTLESARPSHTSQYLCATSEFFQGEDLDTEAFFGQGTRLTVV.